This passage covers 21 T cell receptor beta chains from one sample sequenced in a study of cytotoxic CD8 clonotypes in ibrutinib-treated CLL. Here immunoSEQ multiplex PCR was the method, and the copy in TCRdb shows in-frame clones only, minus some. The sample holds 200,000 to 250,000 clones; approximately 79% are singletons and the top ten take over 9.5%. The sequencing used PBMCs, collected after 12 months of ibrutinib treatment. The source is a human donor with chronic lymphocytic leukemia.

The chain links TRBV5-6 to TRBJ2-7; D possibly corresponds to TRBD1 (6 bases). Trimming removed 5 bases at V and 3 bases at J, with 15 bases between. The CDR3 covers 14 residues. Germline CDR1 and CDR2: SGHDT and YYEEEE. The CDR3 loop is CASSPGQRNYEQYF. The CDR3 DNA reads as TGTGCCAGCAGTCCGGGACAAAGAAACTACGAGCAGTACTTC.

This chain joins TRBV6-5 and TRBJ2-7, with TRBD2 matching over 7 bases. V was pared by 2 bases and J by 1 base, with 5 bases of the junction left unmatched. Germline CDR1 reads MNHEY; CDR2 reads SVGAGI. This CDR3 spans 15 amino acids. The CDR3 coding sequence is TGTGCCAGCAGTTACGGTTCACTAGCGTCCTACGAGCAGTACTTC. It yields the protein CASSYGSLASYEQYF.

The gene calls are TRBV5-1 and TRBJ1-5; a weak D match, TRBD1 (5 bases). Trimming shortened V by 0 bases and J by 4 bases, and 11 bases separated the two germline ends. Per the germline V gene, CDR1 is SGHRS and CDR2 is YFSETQ. The CDR3 spans 15 residues. The CDR3 spells CASSLGGKNNQPQHF. The DNA for the CDR3 is TGCGCCAGCAGCTTGGGGGGGAAAAATAATCAGCCCCAGCATTTT.

This chain links TRBV5-1 with TRBJ2-5, with 9 nucleotides matching TRBD1. CDR3 length: 15 residues. Trimming cost V 2 bases and J 2 bases; bases outside gene matches: 4. CDR1 and CDR2 (germline): SGHRS, YFSETQ. CDR3 coding DNA: TGCGCCAGCAGCTTCGGGACAGGGTTTCAAGAGACCCAGTACTTC. Translation: CASSFGTGFQETQYF.

This chain uses TRBV19 with TRBJ2-7; 7 bases line up with TRBD2. Germline values: CDR1 LNHDA, CDR2 SQIVND (reference sequence). The length of the CDR3 is 15 residues. The V segment lost 3 bases and the J segment 7 bases; nucleotides outside the gene matches: 12. The CDR3 DNA reads as TGTGCCAGTAGTATTGGATTTCTCGGGAGGAGGGAGCAGTACTTC. It encodes CASSIGFLGRREQYF.

This clone has just one count. The chain is built from TRBV6-1 and TRBJ2-7, with 7 bases lining up with TRBD1. Germline V gene sequence: CDR1 MNHNS, CDR2 SASEGT. The CDR3 runs 14 residues. Trimming at V came to 7 bases and at J to 4 bases, leaving 10 bases not matched to a gene. The CDR3 protein is CASTSSRDSYEQYF. As DNA, the CDR3 is TGTGCCAGCACCTCGTCCCGGGACAGTTACGAGCAGTACTTC.

This clone was seen a few times. This chain joins TRBV5-4 and TRBJ1-2; no firm D call. Germline V gives CDR1 SGHNT, CDR2 YYREEE (reference sequence). V was trimmed by 0 bases and J by 2 bases, leaving 8 bases between them. The CDR3 length is 14 residues. Here the CDR3 DNA reads TGTGCCAGCAGCTTGGGCCAGTCCAACTATGGCTACACCTTC. Translation: CASSLGQSNYGYTF.

The rearrangement links TRBV5-1 to TRBJ2-1; D is possibly TRBD2 (6 bases). This CDR3 contains 15 residues. Germline V CDR1 and CDR2: SGHRS, YFSETQ. V was trimmed by 7 bases and J by 6 bases, leaving 20 bases between them. The CDR3 spells CASQFEGGTFNEQFF. DNA of the CDR3: TGCGCCAGCCAGTTCGAAGGCGGGACTTTCAATGAGCAGTTCTTC.

The chain carries TRBV6-5 and TRBJ1-5; D unclear. This CDR3 has 12 residues. Germline V gene data show CDR1 as MNHEY and CDR2 as SVGAGI. With 5 bases removed from V and 7 bases from J, the gap between germline ends came to 9 bases. CDR3 loop: CASSVPGQPQHF. The CDR3 DNA sequence: TGTGCCAGCAGTGTTCCCGGCCAGCCCCAGCATTTT.

This chain connects TRBV29-1 to TRBJ1-2; D is perhaps TRBD1 (5 bases). The V gene lost 6 bases and the J gene lost 8 bases, with 13 bases spanning the gap. The CDR3 is 11 amino acids. Germline CDR1 is SQVTM and CDR2 is ANQGSEA. The CDR3 DNA reads TGCAGCGTGACCCTGGGGCAGGGCTACACCTTC. It codes for CSVTLGQGYTF. Using reference TRBV29-1 and TRBJ1-2 for the parts outside the CDR3, the full variable domain is SAVISQKPSRDICQRGTSLTIQCQVDSQVTMMFWYRQQPGQSLTLIATANQGSEATYESGFVIDKFPISRPNLTFSTLTVSNMSPEDSSIYLCSVTLGQGYTFGSGTRLTVV.

The rearrangement links TRBV6-1 to TRBJ2-7; weak D call: TRBD1 (5 bases). In germline, CDR1 is MNHNS, CDR2 SASEGT. With 1 base removed from V and 7 bases from J, the gap between germline ends came to 11 bases. This CDR3 is 13 amino acids long. The CDR3 region has the DNA TGTGCCAGCAGTGAAGAGGGCTCAGGGGAGCAGTACTTC. Its translation is CASSEEGSGEQYF.

The genes are TRBV11-2 and TRBJ2-7; perhaps D is TRBD1 or TRBD2 (6 bases each). Per the germline V gene, CDR1 is SGHAT and CDR2 is FQNNGV. Between the trimmed V and J ends, which lost 4 bases and 3 bases, there was a span of 10 bases. The CDR3 runs to 13 residues. The CDR3: CASSWGAGYEQYF. For the CDR3, the DNA is TGTGCCAGCAGCTGGGGGGCGGGCTACGAGCAGTACTTC.

The chain carries TRBV27 and TRBJ2-2, with a possible D match to TRBD1 (6 bases). This CDR3 has 14 residues. Germline V gene lookup returns CDR1 MNHEY and CDR2 SMNVEV (reference sequence). The ends were cut back, 5 bases at V and 4 bases at J, with 11 bases in the middle. Here the CDR3 reads CASSLGQITGELFF. For the CDR3, the DNA is TGTGCCAGCAGTCTCGGACAGATCACCGGGGAGCTGTTTTTT.

The count of this clone is one. V and J are TRBV27 and TRBJ2-1; D perhaps matches TRBD2 (5 bases). The CDR3 runs 14 residues. The ends were cut back, 4 bases at V and 0 bases at J, with 7 bases in the middle. Germline V gene lookup returns CDR1 MNHEY and CDR2 SMNVEV (reference sequence). CDR3 amino acids: CASSWGDSYNEQFF. For the CDR3, the DNA is TGTGCCAGCAGTTGGGGAGACTCCTACAATGAGCAGTTCTTC.

The gene calls are TRBV7-6 and TRBJ2-7, with 8 bases fitting TRBD1. Germline CDR1 and CDR2: SGHVS and FNYEAQ. After removal of 1 base from V and 3 bases from J, the junction contained 5 bases not matched to a gene. CDR3 length: 15 amino acids. The CDR3 DNA is TGTGCCAGCAGCTTAGGTCCGGGACAGGACTACGAGCAGTACTTC. It codes for CASSLGPGQDYEQYF.

The chain is built from TRBV29-1 and TRBJ2-4; 7 bases are a match to TRBD2. Germline trimming cut 4 bases from V and 3 bases from J; bases unmatched to any gene: 9. The CDR3 is 15 residues long. Germline CDR1 SQVTM, CDR2 ANQGSEA. CDR3 nucleotide sequence: TGCAGCGTTGTTGAGGGGCTAGCGGACAAAAACATTCAGTACTTC. Its protein product is CSVVEGLADKNIQYF.

The CDR3 DNA follows: TGTGCCAGCAGCTTCCAGGAGAACACTGAAGCTTTCTTT. Residues: CASSFQENTEAFF. The chain uses TRBV11-3 and TRBJ1-1; D uncertain. The V end lost 3 bases, the J end lost 1 base, and 6 bases lay between the germline ends. Germline CDR1 SGHNT, CDR2 YENEEA. CDR3 size: 13 residues.

The chain recombines TRBV27 with TRBJ2-7; a weak D match, TRBD1 (7 bases). Trimming cost V 6 bases and J 6 bases, with 18 bases left between them. CDR3 length equals 14 residues. Germline V gives CDR1 MNHEY, CDR2 SMNVEV (reference sequence). The CDR3 nucleotides read TGTGCCAGCAGGGCAGGCAGGGGGGTCGGCGAGCAGTACTTC. It translates to CASRAGRGVGEQYF.

The sample holds one count of this clone. This chain connects TRBV10-3 to TRBJ1-2; tentative D call: TRBD1 (6 bases). This CDR3 has 17 residues. The V end lost 3 bases, the J end lost 7 bases, and 24 bases lay between the germline ends. Germline assignment: CDR1 ENHRY and CDR2 SYGVKD. The CDR3 reads CAISDITRPGAVRGYTF. The CDR3 nucleotides are TGTGCCATCAGTGATATTACCCGTCCAGGGGCAGTTCGTGGCTACACCTTC.

This chain links TRBV5-1 with TRBJ1-3; D is unclear. The germline V gene has CDR1 SGHRS and CDR2 YFSETQ. CDR3 size: 14 residues. V dropped 3 bases and J dropped 0 bases, with 7 bases sitting between them. The chain's CDR3 is CASSSQSSGNTIYF. CDR3 in DNA: TGCGCCAGCAGCTCGCAAAGCTCTGGAAACACCATATATTTT.

The chain is built from TRBV30 and TRBJ1-4, with D possibly being TRBD1 (6 bases). Trimming stripped 7 bases from V and 4 bases from J, with 16 bases between. Germline V gene sequence: CDR1 GTSNPN, CDR2 SVGIG (reference sequence). The CDR3 runs 14 residues. CDR3 DNA sequence: TGTGCCTCCCAATGGACAGCGTTTAATGAAAAACTGTTTTTT. Protein product: CASQWTAFNEKLFF. Full variable domain (rest looked up from reference TRBV30 and TRBJ1-4): SQTIHQWPATLVQPVGSPLSLECTVEGTSNPNLYWYRQAAGRGLQLLFYSVGIGQISSEVPQNLSASRPQDRQFILSSKKLLLSDSGFYLCASQWTAFNEKLFFGSGTQLSVL.